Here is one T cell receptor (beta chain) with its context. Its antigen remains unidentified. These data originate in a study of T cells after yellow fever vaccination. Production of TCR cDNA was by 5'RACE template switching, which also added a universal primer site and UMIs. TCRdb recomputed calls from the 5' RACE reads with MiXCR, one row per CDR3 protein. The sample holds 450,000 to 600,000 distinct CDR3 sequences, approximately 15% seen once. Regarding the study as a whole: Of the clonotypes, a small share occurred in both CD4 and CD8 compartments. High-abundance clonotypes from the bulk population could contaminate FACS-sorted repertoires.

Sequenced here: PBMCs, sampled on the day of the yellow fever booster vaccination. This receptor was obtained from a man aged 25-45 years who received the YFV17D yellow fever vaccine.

CDR3 sequence: CASSLGLALVAHEQFF. CDR3 DNA sequence: TGTGCCAGCAGTCTAGGCTTAGCGTTAGTTGCCCATGAGCAGTTCTTC. This chain links TRBV6-1 with TRBJ2-1; a weak D match, TRBD2 (5 bases). The CDR3 covers 16 residues. Trimming removed 5 bases from V and 8 bases from J, with 22 bases in between. The germline gives CDR1 MNHNS, CDR2 SASEGT.